This T cell receptor (beta chain) was sequenced for a study of blood T cell repertoires in COVID-19. CDR1 and CDR2 (germline): MGHDK, SYGVNS. Trimming removed 4 bases from V and 2 bases from J; junction bases left unmatched: 5. The CDR3 covers 15 residues. Only in-frame clones appear in the TCRdb table, and some are missing; sequencing was by immunoSEQ multiplex PCR. The repertoire holds approximately 40,000 clones, with approximately 90% as singletons. This receptor was taken from a human donor in a cohort sampled during active COVID-19. What was sequenced was peripheral blood. This rearrangement joins TRBV25-1 to TRBJ1-1, with TRBD1 matching 9 bases. CDR3 residues: CASSADRGVNTEAFF. The DNA for the CDR3 is TGTGCCAGCAGTGCCGACAGGGGGGTCAACACTGAAGCTTTCTTT.